This T cell receptor (beta chain) appears in the sequencing data of a study of Tregs in tolerant kidney transplant recipients. General study findings and limits: Nucleotide sequences could not be compared across some patients' samples due to primer changes.

Sequenced by immunoSEQ multiplex PCR; TCRdb stores in-frame clones only, minus some. The data show 90,000 or so clones, 80% to 95% seen once. Note on this clone: Its antigen is as yet unknown.

The V gene's germline CDR1 is SQVTM and CDR2 ANQGSEA. The CDR3 is 14 residues long. V lost 2 bases, J lost 6 bases, and 14 bases lay in between. Related graft donors supplied nonmyeloablative bone marrow transplants, and mixed chimerism was transient. Unstimulated Tregs (CD4+CD25+CD127-) and CD4+CD25- non-Tregs were sorted from PBMCs. The V gene is TRBV29-1, the J gene TRBJ1-5; D ambiguous. This specimen consisted of CD4+ T cells from blood (PBMCs), obtained 12 months after the transplant. The sequence was collected from a human patient who received a combined kidney and bone marrow transplant. Some T cells could come from the graft donor. The CDR3 coding sequence is TGCAGCGTTGAAAGTCACGGTACGGGTCAGCCCCAGCATTTT. Amino acids: CSVESHGTGQPQHF.